The rows below give T cell receptor beta chains drawn from one sample of a study of vaccination and CD4 T cells after COVID-19. Via MiXCR, TCRdb re-called the PCR reads, giving one row per CDR3 protein. The sample has more than 11,000 distinct CDR3 sequences; 52% are singletons. No antigen has been identified for these receptors. The sample taken for sequencing was CD4+ T cells from blood, cultured in vitro. The receptors derive from a human donor who had recovered from COVID-19. The CDR3 runs from the conserved cysteine through the conserved F or W. Fields, in order: V gene, D gene, CDR3 protein. The D gene is left open where the match is weak.

v_gene: TRBV7-9
d_gene: NA
CDR3aa: CASSRTDSQPQHF

v_gene: TRBV6-1
d_gene: NA
CDR3aa: CASSPGTNLYNEQFF

v_gene: TRBV6-4
d_gene: NA
CDR3aa: CASSLATGELFF

v_gene: TRBV6-1
d_gene: NA
CDR3aa: CASDDRNSNQPQHF

v_gene: TRBV6-1
d_gene: NA
CDR3aa: CASRRDVPGELFF

v_gene: TRBV23-1
d_gene: TRBD1
CDR3aa: CASTRGQVTYEQYF

v_gene: TRBV6-1
d_gene: NA
CDR3aa: CASSESTASNYGYTF

v_gene: TRBV28
d_gene: NA
CDR3aa: CASSQGYTIYF

v_gene: TRBV27
d_gene: NA
CDR3aa: CASSVGWGLESTDTQYF

v_gene: TRBV20-1
d_gene: TRBD1
CDR3aa: CSARDPGTAPYNEQFF

v_gene: TRBV6-5
d_gene: TRBD1
CDR3aa: CASSYTQTGTGAKNIQYF

v_gene: TRBV7-9
d_gene: TRBD2
CDR3aa: CASSSLAGGPVLETQYF

v_gene: TRBV6-1
d_gene: TRBD1
CDR3aa: CASSPGQGSAGELFF

v_gene: TRBV19
d_gene: NA
CDR3aa: CASRFEDGYNSPLHF

v_gene: TRBV6-1
d_gene: NA
CDR3aa: CASTEAGRNEQYF

v_gene: TRBV24-1
d_gene: TRBD1
CDR3aa: CATSDSRQGNTEAFF

v_gene: TRBV12-3/TRBV12-4
d_gene: NA
CDR3aa: CASGGPRAGSYGYTF

v_gene: TRBV6-1
d_gene: TRBD2
CDR3aa: CASSQWGGTNAGELFF

v_gene: TRBV10-3
d_gene: NA
CDR3aa: CAIAREGNQPQHF

v_gene: TRBV18
d_gene: NA
CDR3aa: CASSPYQETQYF

v_gene: TRBV18
d_gene: TRBD2
CDR3aa: CASSPLAGGGHTGELFF

v_gene: TRBV5-4
d_gene: TRBD2
CDR3aa: CASSRTSGFIFTDTQYF

v_gene: TRBV7-2
d_gene: NA
CDR3aa: CASSLVQGSSGYTF

v_gene: TRBV18
d_gene: NA
CDR3aa: CASSAGSQPQHF

v_gene: TRBV4-1
d_gene: NA
CDR3aa: CASSQVGRGQLNEKLFF

v_gene: TRBV11-2
d_gene: TRBD1
CDR3aa: CASRRPGQKSTGELFF

v_gene: TRBV2
d_gene: TRBD1
CDR3aa: CASSEGTGNYGYTF

v_gene: TRBV5-1
d_gene: TRBD1
CDR3aa: CASNPGQTTDTQYF

v_gene: TRBV12-3/TRBV12-4
d_gene: NA
CDR3aa: CASSLGSWGPSGYTF

v_gene: TRBV7-9
d_gene: TRBD1
CDR3aa: CASSYGQGSGYQPQHF

v_gene: TRBV28
d_gene: TRBD1
CDR3aa: CASSSGDRGNEKLFF

v_gene: TRBV6-1
d_gene: NA
CDR3aa: CASRGPILNEQFF

v_gene: TRBV5-1
d_gene: NA
CDR3aa: CASSLAAGNTEAFF

v_gene: TRBV28
d_gene: NA
CDR3aa: CASASNEQFF

v_gene: TRBV27
d_gene: NA
CDR3aa: CASSLRSGSAYEQYF

v_gene: TRBV20-1
d_gene: NA
CDR3aa: CSATLPPSRTQYF

v_gene: TRBV6-5
d_gene: NA
CDR3aa: CASSSAAVGSGNTIYF

v_gene: TRBV2
d_gene: NA
CDR3aa: CASSPTNRSPLHF

v_gene: TRBV28
d_gene: NA
CDR3aa: CASSLRDGGYQPQHF

v_gene: TRBV7-9
d_gene: TRBD1
CDR3aa: CASSLAVKMTGGGGYTF

v_gene: TRBV20-1
d_gene: TRBD2
CDR3aa: CSARGLAGSQETQYF

v_gene: TRBV7-2
d_gene: TRBD2
CDR3aa: CASSLVAGGGTGELFF

v_gene: TRBV6-1
d_gene: NA
CDR3aa: CASTLGTLYNSPLHF

v_gene: TRBV28
d_gene: NA
CDR3aa: CASSLRGTNQPQHF

v_gene: TRBV7-9
d_gene: NA
CDR3aa: CASSQMGGNSPLHF

v_gene: TRBV20-1
d_gene: NA
CDR3aa: CSARLANSEQFF

v_gene: TRBV4-3
d_gene: TRBD1
CDR3aa: CASSHRTGDYEQYF

v_gene: TRBV20-1
d_gene: NA
CDR3aa: CSATPADANYGYTF